The clone carrying this T cell receptor (beta chain) was seen a handful of times. After removal of 4 bases from V and 9 bases from J, the junction contained 5 bases not matched to a gene. Germline assignment: CDR1 SGHRS and CDR2 YFSETQ. This CDR3 has 14 residues. This sample stems from a study of blood T cell repertoires in COVID-19. Looking at the study overall: Acute and convalescent COVID-19 samples came from the United States, Italy and Spain. PBMCs, B-cell-depleted T cells, or T cells provided the cDNA or gDNA that made up the material.

In the authors' methods: Nucleated cell counts were estimated from reference gene primer amplification. Generated by immunoSEQ multiplex PCR, the TCRdb table keeps only in-frame clones and is missing some. D and trimming were read from the DNA, whereas the V and J calls and clone size are those reported in that table. Of approximately 92,000 clones in the sample, around four fifths were seen once. This TCR was sampled from a man aged 50-59 years with acute or convalescent COVID-19. This chain links TRBV5-1 with TRBJ1-6, with 9 bases aligning to TRBD1. Sequencing was carried out using peripheral blood. The CDR3 DNA follows: TGCGCCAGCAGCCCGGGACAGGGCGGTTCACCCCTCCACTTT. Translation gives CASSPGQGGSPLHF.